These T cell receptor beta chains were read from a single sample in a study of blood T cell repertoires in COVID-19. Measured with immunoSEQ multiplex PCR; TCRdb has only the in-frame clones, and not every one. The sample records some 430,000 clones, 80% to 95% being singletons. The specimen sequenced was PBMCs or T cells enriched from blood (not recorded which). The receptor source for this set is a man between 18 and 35 years old who had recovered from COVID-19. Each CDR3 is given with its conserved first and last residue. Fields, in order: V gene, clone size, CDR3 protein. Part of the rows lack a size; the others show once, few, many or a class for expanded clones.

>TRBV5-1|.
CASRRGSDEKLFF
>TRBV7-7|once
CASSPAPNEKLFF
>TRBV2|.
CASRVQREEQYF
>TRBV27|few
CASSSSPLGGYTF
>TRBV7-9|.
CASSSLQNFDEQFF
>TRBV4-1|.
CASSSTDRGFYNEQFF
>TRBV9|.
CASSPLAGTGGPSSGNTIYF
>TRBV28|.
CASSAQGMDRETQYF
>TRBV5-1|.
CASSSGAGVIQTQYF
>TRBV11-1|.
CASSHLEGSPLHF
>TRBV4-1|.
CASSPTSTRSYNEQFF
>TRBV3-1/TRBV3-2|.
CASSYQGTGRNSPLHF
>TRBV3-1/TRBV3-2|once
CASSQRQTSNYGYTF
>TRBV19|.
CASQPRTGQNSPLHF
>TRBV6-5|.
CASRDRDNYGYTF
>TRBV9|.
CASSVGGGGQPQHF
>TRBV27|.
CASSPGPGEGISGNTIYF
>TRBV9|.
CASQGGMNTEAFF
>TRBV12-3/TRBV12-4|.
CASSPESETQYF
>TRBV7-7|few
CASSPKNTRQPQHF
>TRBV5-1|.
CASSAGQGSSKWYF
>TRBV7-9|.
CASSPWGTDTHGYTF
>TRBV13|once
CASSLVAGGTEAFF
>TRBV5-1|once
CASSGGLADNEQFF
>TRBV29-1|.
CSVRSPGGAPTGDTIYF
>TRBV7-6|.
CASSFAAGGNTIYF
>TRBV9|.
CASSVVTGPIYEQYF
>TRBV18|.
CASSPLSPPDISGVYTF
>TRBV3-1/TRBV3-2|.
CASSQAGQTGELFF
>TRBV28|.
CASSPTGGTDTQYF
>TRBV19|.
CASSPDRGAYPEAFF
>TRBV11-2|.
CASSLRLAGQDEQYF
>TRBV19|few
CASTILGDRVIGELFF
>TRBV15|many
CATSRDLGTGVEKLFF
>TRBV10-2|.
CAALTGSGTGELFF
>TRBV12-3/TRBV12-4|.
CASSLGGFGYTF
>TRBV28|.
CASWSGSNYGYTF
>TRBV7-3|.
CASSPSREGGYTF
>TRBV5-4|.
CASSFLSGDRGYTF
>TRBV6-5|.
CASSYSNSNYGYTF
>TRBV5-1|.
CASSLAKTGVDEKLFF
>TRBV6-2/TRBV6-3|.
CASSRLAGNEQFF
>TRBV19|.
CASQPGGLAYEQYF
>TRBV19|.
CASSIGGRLNTEAFF
>TRBV5-1|once
CASSVLRGGLSSYNEQFF
>TRBV27|.
CASSPQGSRGYTF
>TRBV2|.
CASRGTGGPNTEAFF
>TRBV25-1|once
CASGSGTGVVTDTQYF
>TRBV9|.
CASSATQGIGSPLHF
>TRBV18|.
CASSPPGQLYYGYTF
>TRBV5-4|.
CASSLEPRNGYTF